The next 17 T cell receptor beta chains were all read from a single sample in a study of blood T cells in healthy people across ages (dated by TCRdb to 2015 to 2017). The method was 5' RACE. TCRdb shows the sequencer as Illumina HiSeq 2500. A second 7 to 11 cycle PCR used a sample-barcoded 5' primer and a J-beta primer mix. TCRdb itself trimmed the public reads at Q25 with fastp, ran MiXCR and retained productive beta chains. Records with the same CDR3 protein are collapsed into one entry carrying the most frequent genes and DNA. Here the sample has 1.5 million or so distinct CDR3 sequences; around 42% occur a single time. The top ten clones comprise roughly 7.7% of the sample. Input material: blood. These TCRs come from a woman under 30 in good health.

This clonotype showed up just a few times. The V gene is TRBV6-1, the J gene TRBJ2-7, with a weak D call TRBD1 (5 bases). The CDR3 sequence is 13 residues long. CDR1 is MNHNS and CDR2 is SASEGT in the germline V gene. The V end lost 3 bases, the J end lost 6 bases, and 12 bases lay between the germline ends. CDR3 nucleotides: TGTGCCAGCAGTGACCAGGGATTGTTCGAGCAGTACTTC. It is translated as CASSDQGLFEQYF.

The V call is TRBV9, the J call TRBJ2-1, with 11 bases fitting TRBD2. With 0 bases clipped from V and 9 bases from J, the junction kept 8 bases outside the gene matches. The CDR3 extends over 16 amino acids. Per germline, CDR1 SGDLS and CDR2 YYNGEE. The CDR3 loop is CASSVGVSGGAGEQFF. CDR3 DNA: TGTGCCAGCAGCGTAGGAGTTAGCGGGGGGGCTGGTGAGCAGTTCTTC.

The chain is built from TRBV20-1 and TRBJ2-3; a weak D match, TRBD1 (6 bases). Germline V gives CDR1 DFQATT, CDR2 SNEGSKA (reference sequence). The ends were cut back, 1 base at V and 3 bases at J, with 20 bases in the middle. The length of the CDR3 is 17 residues. The CDR3 protein is CSARAQGSASFTDTQYF. CDR3 DNA: TGCAGTGCTAGAGCACAGGGTTCGGCTTCCTTTACAGATACGCAGTATTTT.

The chain is built from TRBV7-2 and TRBJ2-5, with TRBD1 matching 8 bases. Trimming took 5 bases from V and 4 from J; bases not matched to a gene: 12. From germline, CDR1 is SGHTA and CDR2 FQGNSA. The CDR3 runs 16 residues. CDR3 nucleotides: TGTGCCAGCAGCGCCACGTATACAGGGGGGCGAGAGACCCAGTACTTC. Translation: CASSATYTGGRETQYF.

This clonotype was counted a few times. The chain recombines TRBV28 with TRBJ1-1; D possibly corresponds to TRBD1 (6 bases). This CDR3 is built from 15 residues. Germline CDR1 is MDHEN and CDR2 is SYDVKM. V lost 5 bases and J 3 bases, leaving 16 bases between the germline ends. The DNA of the CDR3 is TGTGCCAGCAGTCCCCAGGGGCAGGGGCACACTGAAGCTTTCTTT. It is translated as CASSPQGQGHTEAFF. Filled out from reference TRBV28 and TRBJ1-1, the complete variable domain reads DVKVTQSSRYLVKRTGEKVFLECVQDMDHENMFWYRQDPGLGLRLIYFSYDVKMKEKGDIPEGYSVSREKKERFSLILESASTNQTSMYLCASSPQGQGHTEAFFGQGTRLTVV.

The rearrangement joins TRBV29-1 to TRBJ1-1; D unresolved. The V gene's germline CDR1 is SQVTM and CDR2 ANQGSEA. The CDR3 covers 11 residues. The CDR3 bases are TGCACAAGGAGATGCGCGTCCGAAGCTTTCTTT. Translation gives CTRRCASEAFF.

This clonotype was counted at least ten times. This chain joins TRBV12-3 or TRBV12-4 and TRBJ1-2, with 8 bases aligning to TRBD1. This CDR3 region has 14 residues. V shed 6 bases and J 3 bases; nucleotides not matched to a gene: 6. The DNA for the CDR3 is TGTGCCAGCAGGGACAGGGAAGGGTACTATGGCTACACCTTC. Its protein is CASRDREGYYGYTF.

The sample holds a few counts of this clonotype. The rearrangement links TRBV4-1 to TRBJ2-5; D remains unclear. Near its end, the DNA agrees better with TRBJ2-7, so the J call may be wrong. The germline CDR1 and CDR2 sequences are MGHRA and YSYEKL. This CDR3 contains 15 residues. In DNA form, the CDR3 reads TGCGCCAGCAGCCCATCCGCTGGGGTGGTTGGCGAGCAGTACTTC. Its translation: CASSPSAGVVGEQYF.

This clonotype was counted a few times. The J gene is TRBJ1-4, the V gene TRBV25-1; D is ambiguous. The V gene lost 0 bases and the J gene lost 0 bases, with 2 bases spanning the gap. The CDR3 loop spans 14 amino acids. CDR1 is MGHDK, CDR2 SYGVNS, per germline. CDR3 region: CASSEYTTNEKLFF. The CDR3 nucleotides are TGTGCCAGCAGTGAATATACAACTAATGAAAAACTGTTTTTT.

The rearrangement uses TRBV27 and TRBJ1-4; no reliable D call. The CDR3 has 17 residues. V was pared by 2 bases and J by 6 bases, with 19 bases between. Per germline, CDR1 MNHEY and CDR2 SMNVEV (reference sequence). The CDR3, as DNA: TGTGCCAGCAGTTTAAACCCCCTCACAGTGAGAGATGAAAAACTGTTTTTT. Amino acid sequence: CASSLNPLTVRDEKLFF. The full variable domain, with the rest looked up from reference TRBV27 and TRBJ1-4, is EAQVTQNPRYLITVTGKKLTVTCSQNMNHEYMSWYRQDPGLGLRQIYYSMNVEVTDKGDVPEGYKVSRKEKRNFPLILESPSPNQTSLYFCASSLNPLTVRDEKLFFGSGTQLSVL.

Points on this clonotype: One end of the junction varies from germline; a read error may be responsible. The chain is built from TRBV5-1 and TRBJ2-7; 11 positions match TRBD1. The J call may be wrong; the DNA end is better matched by TRBJ2-4. The CDR3 runs to 14 residues. Germline V CDR1 and CDR2: SGHRS, YFSETQ. CDR3 sequence reads: CSSSPGTGGNIQYF. CDR3 nucleotides: TGCTCCAGCAGCCCCGGGACAGGGGGAAACATTCAGTACTTC.

CDR3 bases: TGTGCCAGCAGCCAATTGCTCCCCGACAGGGGTTCCTACAATGAGCAGTTCTTC. The encoded protein is CASSQLLPDRGSYNEQFF. The V gene is TRBV14, the J gene TRBJ2-1; the match to TRBD1 covers 8 bases. V gave up 2 bases and J gave up 1 base; unmatched junction bases: 10. The CDR3 length is 18 residues. CDR1 is SGHDN and CDR2 is FVKESK in the germline V gene.

This clonotype was picked up a small number of times. The chain combines TRBV4-2 with TRBJ2-1, with 7 bases aligning to TRBD1. There are 16 residues in the CDR3. Germline V gene sequence: CDR1 LGHNA, CDR2 YNFKEQ. V shed 1 base and J 4 bases; nucleotides not matched to a gene: 7. The DNA for the CDR3 is TGTGCCAGCAGCCAAGGACAGGGCCGAGAGTACAATGAGCAGTTCTTC. This codes for CASSQGQGREYNEQFF.

This clonotype has just a few counts. The rearrangement joins TRBV2 to TRBJ2-2; no reliable D call. Germline V gene data show CDR1 as SNHLY and CDR2 as FYNNEI. Trimming took off 4 bases at V and 0 bases at J, with 18 bases between the two ends. This CDR3 comprises 18 residues. The DNA for the CDR3 is TGTGCCAGCAGTGTAGGACCCATTACCATTACGAACACCGGGGAGCTGTTTTTT. It codes for CASSVGPITITNTGELFF.

In this sample, this clonotype turned up a few times. V and J are TRBV12-3 or TRBV12-4 and TRBJ1-6, with D maybe TRBD1 (5 bases). The V and J ends lost 3 bases and 9 bases respectively, with 18 bases between them. The CDR3 totals 16 residues. DNA of the CDR3: TGTGCCAGCAGTTTGGGGGGTTATGCGTCGGGTTCACCCCTCCACTTT. Amino acid sequence: CASSLGGYASGSPLHF.

This clonotype occurred once. The gene calls are TRBV9 and TRBJ2-3, with D perhaps matching TRBD2 (5 bases). V was pared by 3 bases and J by 2 bases, with 16 bases between. The germline V gene encodes CDR1 SGDLS and CDR2 YYNGEE. CDR3 length: 16 residues. The CDR3, as DNA: TGTGCCAGCAGCGCTCGGGAAGGGTCCCCCACAGATACGCAGTATTTT. It translates to CASSAREGSPTDTQYF.

The chain joins TRBV20-1 to TRBJ2-7; 11 bases agree with TRBD2. The CDR3 loop spans 16 amino acids. V dropped 5 bases and J dropped 1; count of bases not matched to a gene: 10. Looked up from germline, CDR1 is DFQATT and CDR2 is SNEGSKA (reference sequence). The CDR3 loop reads CSASLSGTSGSYEQYF. CDR3 sequence (DNA): TGCAGTGCTTCCCTCTCCGGGACTAGCGGTTCCTACGAGCAGTACTTC.